One and the same sample provided the 27 T cell receptor beta chains below, sequenced in a study of T cells after yellow fever vaccination. MiXCR was run by TCRdb on the 5' RACE reads, yielding one entry per CDR3 protein. The sample includes 140,000 to 150,000 distinct CDR3 sequences, approximately 6.6% of them seen just once. Specimen: CD4+ T cells sorted from PBMCs, collected 10 days after the yellow fever booster vaccination. All receptors derive from a man aged 25-45 years who received the YFV17D yellow fever vaccine.

This clonotype appeared a few times. J is TRBJ2-1 and V is TRBV7-3; D perhaps matches TRBD2 (7 bases). The germline V gene encodes CDR1 SGHTA and CDR2 FQGTGA. The germline V and J ends were trimmed by 5 bases and 8 bases, with 22 bases remaining between them. The CDR3 loop spans 16 amino acids. CDR3 sequence (DNA): TGTGCCAGCAGCAAAGGGGGGGGCGGGAGTGTAGATGAGCAGTTCTTC. It specifies CASSKGGGGSVDEQFF.

This clonotype has ten or more counts. This sequence joins TRBV11-2 and TRBJ2-1; no firm D call. The germline V and J ends were trimmed by 0 bases and 8 bases, with 8 bases remaining between them. Germline loops: CDR1 SGHAT, CDR2 FQNNGV. CDR3 length: 13 amino acids. CDR3 sequence (DNA): TGTGCCAGCAGCTTAGACTTGGCGGATGAGCAGTTCTTC. Translated: CASSLDLADEQFF.

The rearrangement uses TRBV7-2 and TRBJ1-4; no definite D call. Deletions cut 6 bases from V and 10 bases from J, with 18 bases between. This CDR3 has 14 residues. Looked up from germline, CDR1 is SGHTA and CDR2 is FQGNSA. DNA of the CDR3: TGTGCCAGCAGTGAGGGCCCAGAAGGAGGAAAACTGTTTTTT. As protein: CASSEGPEGGKLFF.

There are many counts of this clonotype. This chain joins TRBV15 and TRBJ2-2, with 8 positions matching TRBD1. The CDR3 sequence is 16 residues long. CDR1 LNHNV and CDR2 YYDKDF come from the germline V gene (reference sequence). With 1 base clipped from V and 5 bases from J, the junction kept 6 bases outside the gene matches. The CDR3: CATSRGQGARTGELFF. Written as DNA, the CDR3 is TGTGCCACCAGCAGAGGTCAGGGGGCGAGGACCGGGGAGCTGTTTTTT.

As concerns this clonotype: The germline gene is not matched at one end of the junction; a read error may be the cause. The chain couples TRBV18 to TRBJ2-3; no definite D call. Germline lookup yields CDR1 KGHSH and CDR2 LQKENI. The CDR3 runs 14 residues. CDR3 loop: CPSFLLTPADTQYF. Written as DNA, the CDR3 is TGTCCCAGCTTCCTCCTCACCCCCGCAGATACGCAGTATTTT.

This clonotype was observed at least ten times. The rearrangement joins TRBV5-1 to TRBJ2-6; no clear D gene. This CDR3 spans 15 amino acids. In germline, CDR1 is SGHRS, CDR2 YFSETQ. V lost 7 bases to trimming and J lost 2 bases, with 13 bases between them. As DNA, the CDR3 is TGCGCCAGCTCCCTTGGCGGTACTGGGGCCAACGTCCTGACTTTC. Its translation is CASSLGGTGANVLTF.

Written as DNA, the CDR3 is TGTGCCAGCAGCTTAGCGTCGGGACTAGCGGCCTACGAGCAGTACTTC. Its translation is CASSLASGLAAYEQYF. The rearrangement links TRBV7-2 to TRBJ2-7; 11 bases agree with TRBD2. Unmatched junction bases numbered 3, after V lost 0 bases and J lost 2 bases. This CDR3 has 16 residues. Germline V gives CDR1 SGHTA, CDR2 FQGNSA.

This clonotype was counted many times. The chain links TRBV7-9 to TRBJ2-2; D unresolved. The germline CDR1 and CDR2 sequences are SEHNR and FQNEAQ (reference sequence). The CDR3 is made up of 15 amino acids. Trimming took off 1 base at V and 3 bases at J, with 9 bases between the two ends. The CDR3 coding sequence is TGTGCCAGCAGCTTAGAATCTTTTGACACCGGGGAGCTGTTTTTT. Translating gives CASSLESFDTGELFF.

This clonotype was counted many times. This chain joins TRBV12-3 or TRBV12-4 and TRBJ2-1, with 9 bases identical to TRBD2. V lost 5 bases and J lost 4; bases outside the gene matches: 9. There are 16 residues in the CDR3. CDR3 sequence (DNA): TGTGCCAGCAGTCCCGGACTAGCGTGGCCTTACAATGAGCAGTTCTTC. Translation: CASSPGLAWPYNEQFF.

This clonotype was recorded only once. Being one base from a much bigger clone, this may be a read error. Since no conserved phenylalanine or tryptophan closes the CDR3, a read error is the likely cause. The chain uses TRBV7-9 and TRBJ2-3; 8 nucleotides match TRBD2. Trimming at V came to 3 bases and at J to 4 bases, leaving 6 bases not matched to a gene. Germline CDR1 and CDR2: SEHNR and FQNEAQ (reference sequence). The CDR3 runs 15 residues. As DNA, the CDR3 is TGTGCCAGCAGCTTGACGAGAGCGGGAGCAGATACGCAGTATTAT. Translating gives CASSLTRAGADTQYY.

This clonotype was detected ten times or more. The rearrangement uses TRBV21-1 and TRBJ2-5; the D call in the table, TRBD2, was not verified against the DNA. TRBV21-1 is a documented pseudogene. This CDR3 has 14 residues. CDR3 nucleotides: TGTGCCATCGGACTAGCGGGAGTCGGAGAGACCCAGTACTTC. Translation gives CAIGLAGVGETQYF.

This clonotype has just a few counts. The chain is built from TRBV7-2 and TRBJ2-3; 7 positions agree with TRBD2. The CDR3 is made up of 15 amino acids. J lost 4 bases, V lost 1 base, and 5 bases had no gene match. Germline V gene data show CDR1 as SGHTA and CDR2 as FQGNSA. DNA for the CDR3: TGTGCCAGCAGCTTAGTGGGTAGCGGGCCAGATACGCAGTATTTT. Amino acids: CASSLVGSGPDTQYF.

This clonotype was recorded many times. The chain employs TRBV12-3 or TRBV12-4 and TRBJ2-2; D perhaps matches TRBD2 (5 bases). The CDR3 is 15 amino acids. The ends were cut back, 7 bases at V and 1 base at J, with 13 bases in the middle. The CDR3 DNA reads TGTGCCAGCACCTTAGGTGGGAGGAACACCGGGGAGCTGTTTTTT. It codes for CASTLGGRNTGELFF.

A word on this clonotype: One end of the junction varies from germline; a read error may be responsible. The chain couples TRBV6-2 or TRBV6-3 to TRBJ2-7, with 13 bases identical to TRBD2. The CDR3 is made up of 13 amino acids. Germline CDR1 reads MNHEY; CDR2 reads SVGEGT. The CDR3 region has the DNA TGTGTCAGCACCGGGACTAGCGGGAAAGTGCAGTACTTC. Translated: CVSTGTSGKVQYF.

This clonotype was observed many times. The genes are TRBV18 and TRBJ2-1; perhaps TRBD2 as D (5 bases). V gave up 1 base and J gave up 5 bases, with 18 bases separating them. This CDR3 spans 17 amino acids. Germline V lookup: CDR1 KGHSH, CDR2 LQKENI. CDR3 in amino acids: CASSPLRVRASNNEQFF. The DNA for the CDR3 is TGTGCCAGCTCACCACTTAGGGTGAGGGCTAGCAACAATGAGCAGTTCTTC.

This clonotype was recorded at least ten times. The chain employs TRBV7-2 and TRBJ2-7; D unresolved. Per germline, CDR1 SGHTA and CDR2 FQGNSA. The V and J ends lost 2 bases and 8 bases respectively, with 7 bases between them. This CDR3 region has 11 residues. CDR3 protein: CASSLSFKQYF. The CDR3 DNA reads TGTGCCAGCAGCTTATCGTTCAAGCAGTACTTC.

This clonotype was recorded a few times. The chain links TRBV5-4 to TRBJ2-7, with TRBD2 as a possible D gene (6 bases). V was shortened by 1 base and J by 4 bases, with 15 bases between the two germline ends. In germline, CDR1 is SGHNT, CDR2 YYREEE (reference sequence). This CDR3 is 15 amino acids long. DNA of the CDR3: TGTGCCAGCAGCTTGCCGGGACTGGATAGGTACGAGCAGTACTTC. Protein sequence: CASSLPGLDRYEQYF. The full variable domain, rest sourced from reference TRBV5-4 and TRBJ2-7, is ETGVTQSPTHLIKTRGQQVTLRCSSQSGHNTVSWYQQALGQGPQFIFQYYREEENGRGNFPPRFSGLQFPNYSSELNVNALELDDSALYLCASSLPGLDRYEQYFGPGTRLTVT.

This clonotype appeared many times. The rearrangement uses TRBV10-3 and TRBJ2-1; TRBD1 aligns across 7 bases. This CDR3 is 14 amino acids long. Trimming at V came to 4 bases and at J to 3 bases, leaving 3 bases not matched to a gene. Looked up from germline, CDR1 is ENHRY and CDR2 is SYGVKD. The CDR3 here is CAISGQGGYNEQFF. The CDR3 nucleotides are TGTGCCATCAGTGGACAGGGTGGCTACAATGAGCAGTTCTTC.

This clonotype was seen at least ten times. The J gene is TRBJ2-5, the V gene TRBV5-1; D may be TRBD1 (5 bases). The CDR3 extends over 14 amino acids. The germline V and J ends were trimmed by 0 bases and 6 bases, with 12 bases remaining between them. CDR1 is SGHRS and CDR2 is YFSETQ in the germline V gene. The CDR3 reads CASSLGGPIQTQYF. The CDR3 region has the DNA TGCGCCAGCAGCTTGGGGGGCCCCATCCAGACCCAGTACTTC.

This clonotype was seen at least ten times. The chain employs TRBV29-1 and TRBJ2-3; D unclear. The V gene's germline CDR1 is SQVTM and CDR2 ANQGSEA. V dropped 7 bases and J dropped 2 bases, with 13 bases sitting between them. This CDR3 is built from 13 residues. CDR3 residues: CSDRTLSTDTQYF. CDR3 DNA: TGCAGCGACCGCACCCTCTCCACAGATACGCAGTATTTT.

This clonotype was seen a single time. A read error may be the cause here, since a much bigger clone is one base away. The gene calls are TRBV12-3 or TRBV12-4 and TRBJ2-7; D may match TRBD1 or TRBD2 (5 bases each). V was pared by 8 bases and J by 4 bases, with 15 bases between. The CDR3 sequence is 13 residues long. CDR3 protein: CASGQGPTYEQYF. The CDR3 nucleotides read TGTGCCAGCGGTCAGGGACCTACATACGAGCAGTACTTC.

The rearrangement joins TRBV29-1 to TRBJ1-2, with a weak D call TRBD1 (6 bases). Trimming stripped 3 bases from V and 13 bases from J, with 21 bases between. Germline CDR1 reads SQVTM; CDR2 reads ANQGSEA. The length of the CDR3 is 13 residues. The CDR3 DNA reads TGCAGCGTTGAGGGGACACGTGGCCTCTATTTCACCTTC. It specifies CSVEGTRGLYFTF.

This clonotype was counted ten times or more. V and J are TRBV20-1 and TRBJ2-5; 11 bases map to TRBD2. CDR1 DFQATT and CDR2 SNEGSKA come from the germline V gene (reference sequence). V lost 4 bases and J lost 5; bases outside the gene matches: 6. The CDR3 is 14 amino acids. Here the CDR3 reads CSANPTSGSETQYF. CDR3 DNA sequence: TGCAGTGCTAACCCCACTAGCGGGAGTGAGACCCAGTACTTC.

This clonotype was recorded at least ten times. The CDR3 nucleotides read TGCGCCAGCAGCCCACGGGGCCAGTACAATGAGCAGTTCTTC. This translates into CASSPRGQYNEQFF. This rearrangement joins TRBV4-3 to TRBJ2-1; D possibly uses TRBD1 or TRBD2 (5 bases each). Germline loops: CDR1 LGHNA, CDR2 YSLEER. Deletions cut 4 bases from V and 4 bases from J, with 11 bases between. CDR3 length: 14 amino acids.

Ten or more counts support this clonotype. The chain uses TRBV14 and TRBJ2-1; D not resolved. Germline V gives CDR1 SGHDN, CDR2 FVKESK. V was shortened by 3 bases and J by 2 bases, with 8 bases between the two germline ends. The CDR3 is 14 amino acids. CDR3: CASSQGRPYNEQFF. DNA of the CDR3: TGTGCCAGCAGCCAGGGTAGACCCTACAATGAGCAGTTCTTC.

This clonotype was seen only a few times. The V and J genes are TRBV18 and TRBJ2-2; D is perhaps TRBD1 (6 bases). This CDR3 is built from 15 residues. CDR1 KGHSH and CDR2 LQKENI come from the germline V gene. Trimming pared 3 bases from V and 0 bases from J, leaving 8 bases between. CDR3 nucleotides: TGTGCCAGCTCACCGGGACACCCGAACACCGGGGAGCTGTTTTTT. This codes for CASSPGHPNTGELFF.

The table lists this clonotype with many counts. The CDR3 sequence: CASSQDILAGGLTGELFF. The CDR3 DNA sequence: TGTGCCAGCAGCCAAGACATCCTAGCGGGAGGACTCACCGGGGAGCTGTTTTTT. The V and J genes are TRBV3-1 and TRBJ2-2, with 11 bases that match TRBD2. The CDR3 is 18 residues long. Looked up from germline, CDR1 is LGHDT and CDR2 is YNNKEL (reference sequence). The trim removed 0 bases at V and 4 bases at J, leaving 7 bases unmatched.